This TCR beta chain was identified during a study of OX40 agonist ivuxolimab in advanced cancers. Looking at the study overall: Prior anti-PD-1, anti-PD-L1 or anti-CTLA-4 therapy was allowed; 30% to 40% had some. Notes on the study in general: Among the lowest peripheral clonal expansion occurred in 0.1-3.0 mg/kg partial responders. Average numbers of expanded clones were greater in CD8+ T cells than in CD4+.

Assay: immunoSEQ multiplex PCR; the TCRdb copy retains only in-frame clones and omits some. The sample yields about 100,000 clones, more than 75% seen once. Points on this clone: Its antigen is unknown.

Germline values: CDR1 SEHNR, CDR2 FQNEAQ (reference sequence). Trimming stripped 7 bases from V and 0 bases from J, with 19 bases between. The CDR3 totals 17 residues. This chain uses TRBV7-9 with TRBJ2-1; possible D gene TRBD2, 5 bases. The clonotype originates from an adult with an advanced solid tumor such as melanoma, head and neck, liver or kidney cancer. The sequenced sample was CD4+ or CD8+ T cells sorted from blood, obtained in a trial of the OX40 agonist ivuxolimab. CDR3 amino acids: CASTPRLSGSSYNEQFF. The CDR3 DNA follows: TGTGCCAGCACTCCTAGGTTAAGCGGAAGCTCCTACAATGAGCAGTTCTTC.